The TCR beta chain under discussion was sequenced for a study of cytomegalovirus exposure and HLA in healthy donors. The germline gives CDR1 MNHNY, CDR2 SVGAGI (reference sequence). V lost 6 bases, J lost 1 base, and 2 bases stayed unmatched. The CDR3 covers 13 residues. The PCR used 60 Vbeta and 13 Jbeta primers. Assay used: immunoSEQ multiplex PCR; TCRdb lists only in-frame clones, some missing. This table holds about 170,000 clones, about 79% found once. This clone was seen only a few times. The specimen was PBMCs. The clonotype was recovered from a female donor in good health and CMV-seronegative. The V and J genes are TRBV6-6 and TRBJ1-1, with 7 positions matching TRBD1. CDR3 sequence reads: CASSQGENTEAFF. CDR3 bases: TGTGCCAGCAGCCAGGGGGAGAACACTGAAGCTTTCTTT.